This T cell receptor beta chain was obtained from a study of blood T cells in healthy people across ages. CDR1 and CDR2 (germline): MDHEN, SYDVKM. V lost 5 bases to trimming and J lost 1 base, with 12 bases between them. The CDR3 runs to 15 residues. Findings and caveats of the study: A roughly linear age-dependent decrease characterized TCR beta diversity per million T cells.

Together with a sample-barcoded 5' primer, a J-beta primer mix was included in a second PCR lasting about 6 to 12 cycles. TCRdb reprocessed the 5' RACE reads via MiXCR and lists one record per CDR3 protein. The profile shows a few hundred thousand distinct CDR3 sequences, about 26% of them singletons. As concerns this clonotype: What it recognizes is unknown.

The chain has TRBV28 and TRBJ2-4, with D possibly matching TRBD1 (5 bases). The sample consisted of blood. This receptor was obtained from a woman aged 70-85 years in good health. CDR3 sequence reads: CASSPGPGAKNIQYF. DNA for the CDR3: TGTGCCAGCAGTCCAGGACCAGGGGCCAAAAACATTCAGTACTTC.